One and the same sample provided the 4 T cell receptor beta chains below, sequenced in a study of TIL therapy for anti-PD-1-resistant metastatic lung cancer. The libraries were made with immunoSEQ v3. TCRdb's table, derived via immunoSEQ multiplex PCR, lists solely in-frame clones and lacks some. The sample lists 20,000 to 30,000 clones; 55% to 75% were seen once. Specified time point: pre-treatment sample, taken before nivolumab and TIL therapy. Tumor tissue came from excised metastases, mostly pleural nodules or supraclavicular lymph nodes. The sequencing used tumor tissue, collected at baseline. The source of these receptors is a person aged 30 to 80 with non-small cell lung cancer.

The J gene is TRBJ2-5, the V gene TRBV9; D is unclear. CDR1 SGDLS and CDR2 YYNGEE come from the germline V gene. V gave up 0 bases and J gave up 1 base, with 10 bases separating them. This CDR3 spans 15 amino acids. For the CDR3, the DNA is TGTGCCAGCAGCGTAGACGGCTACCTCCAAGAGACCCAGTACTTC. Residues: CASSVDGYLQETQYF.

V and J are TRBV19 and TRBJ1-2; the D is unclear. Per germline, CDR1 LNHDA and CDR2 SQIVND (reference sequence). The CDR3 spans 14 residues. V was pared by 10 bases and J by 4 bases, with 19 bases between. For the CDR3, the DNA is TGTGCCACGAGGTGGGATTCACCGCCCTATGGCTACACCTTC. It specifies CATRWDSPPYGYTF.

The chain combines TRBV11-2 with TRBJ2-5; D is perhaps TRBD2 (6 bases). Trimming left V 5 bases short and J 4 bases short, with 14 bases between. Germline V CDR1 and CDR2: SGHAT, FQNNGV. The CDR3 totals 14 residues. CDR3 in amino acids: CASSAVLAGETQYF. The CDR3 coding sequence is TGTGCCAGCAGCGCAGTACTAGCTGGAGAGACCCAGTACTTC.

This chain connects TRBV11-2 to TRBJ2-1, with D hard to call. CDR3 size: 15 residues. The germline gives CDR1 SGHAT, CDR2 FQNNGV. Trimming shortened V by 0 bases and J by 2 bases, and 8 bases separated the two germline ends. CDR3 residues: CASSLEVTPYNEQFF. Here the CDR3 DNA reads TGTGCCAGCAGCTTAGAAGTGACTCCCTACAATGAGCAGTTCTTC. Looking up the rest from reference TRBV11-2 and TRBJ2-1 gives the full variable domain: EAGVAQSPRYKIIEKRQSVAFWCNPISGHATLYWYQQILGQGPKLLIQFQNNGVVDDSQLPKDRFSAERLKGVDSTLKIQPAKLEDSAVYLCASSLEVTPYNEQFFGPGTRLTVL.